This T cell receptor (beta chain) was sequenced for a study of cytomegalovirus exposure and HLA in healthy donors. Study conclusions and caveats: Later analysis demonstrated an association between a missense DCLRE1C variant and TCR beta V- and J-gene trimming. Cytomegalovirus-associated status was assigned to about 170 TCR beta chains. HLA-A and HLA-B allele assignments for most subjects were reportedly predicted accurately using TCR beta sequences.

A multiplex PCR was run with 60 Vbeta primers and 13 Jbeta primers. The protocol was immunoSEQ multiplex PCR, while the TCRdb copy is restricted to in-frame clones and leaves out a portion. The sample contains fewer than 150,000 clones, over 60% of which appear only once. A word on this clone: The antigen remains unidentified.

The CDR3 totals 13 residues. V gave up 5 bases and J gave up 1 base, with 8 bases separating them. Germline CDR1 and CDR2: SGHTA and FQGTGA. The source material was PBMCs. This rearrangement joins TRBV7-3 to TRBJ1-1; D not certain. This clonotype was sampled from a woman aged 40 to 55 in good health and CMV-seropositive. CDR3 amino acids: CASSRQSNTEAFF. In nucleotides, the CDR3 is TGTGCCAGCAGCCGACAATCGAACACTGAAGCTTTCTTT.